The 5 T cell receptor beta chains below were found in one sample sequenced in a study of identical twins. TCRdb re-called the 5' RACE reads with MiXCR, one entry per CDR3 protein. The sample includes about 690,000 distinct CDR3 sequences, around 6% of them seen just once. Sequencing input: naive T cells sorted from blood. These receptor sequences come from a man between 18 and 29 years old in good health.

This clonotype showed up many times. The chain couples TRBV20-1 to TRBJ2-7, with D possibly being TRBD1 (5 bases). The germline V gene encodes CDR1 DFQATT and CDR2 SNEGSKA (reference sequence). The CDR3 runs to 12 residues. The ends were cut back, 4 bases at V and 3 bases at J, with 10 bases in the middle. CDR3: CSATKGIYEQYF. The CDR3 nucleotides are TGCAGTGCTACTAAGGGGATCTACGAGCAGTACTTC.

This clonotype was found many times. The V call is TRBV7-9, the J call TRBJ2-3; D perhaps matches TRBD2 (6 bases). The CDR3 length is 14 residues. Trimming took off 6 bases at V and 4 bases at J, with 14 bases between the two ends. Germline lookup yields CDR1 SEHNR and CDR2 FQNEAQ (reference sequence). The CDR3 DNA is TGTGCCAGCAGTTGGGGAGGTCGGGCAGATACGCAGTATTTT. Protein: CASSWGGRADTQYF.

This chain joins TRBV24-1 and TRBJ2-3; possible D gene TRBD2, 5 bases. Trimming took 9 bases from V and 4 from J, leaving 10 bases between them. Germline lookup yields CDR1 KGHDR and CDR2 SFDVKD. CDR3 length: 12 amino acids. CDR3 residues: CATEGAADTQYF. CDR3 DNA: TGTGCCACCGAGGGAGCTGCAGATACGCAGTATTTT.

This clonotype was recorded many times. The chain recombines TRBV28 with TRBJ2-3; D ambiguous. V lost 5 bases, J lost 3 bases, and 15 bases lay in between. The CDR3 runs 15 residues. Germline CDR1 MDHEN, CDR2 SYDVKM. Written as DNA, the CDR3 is TGTGCCAGCAGTCCCCTGACGCTAAGGACAGATACGCAGTATTTT. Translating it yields CASSPLTLRTDTQYF.

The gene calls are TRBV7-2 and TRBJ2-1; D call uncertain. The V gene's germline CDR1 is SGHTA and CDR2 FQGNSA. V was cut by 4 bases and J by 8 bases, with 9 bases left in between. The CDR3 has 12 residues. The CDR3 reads CASSSPGHEQFF. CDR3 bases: TGTGCCAGCAGCTCTCCGGGCCATGAGCAGTTCTTC.